This T cell receptor beta chain was identified during a study of early T cells in non-severe SARS-CoV-2 infection. Study summary: With bulk RNA from unsorted whole blood as input, sequencing yielded unpaired chains.

This CDR3 has 11 residues. V lost 5 bases, J lost 5 bases, and 5 bases lay in between. Germline CDR1 reads ENHRY; CDR2 reads SYGVKD. The library protocol tagged individual cDNA molecules with unique molecular identifiers. TCRdb passed the 5' RACE reads through MiXCR, listing each CDR3 protein once. The sample has around 63,000 distinct CDR3 sequences; 10% to 15% are singletons. Sequenced sample: whole blood. The clonotype comes from an adult who was a healthcare worker with PCR-confirmed SARS-CoV-2 infection or an uninfected control (not recorded which). The chain uses TRBV10-3 and TRBJ2-3, with D unclear. The CDR3 loop reads CAISNRDTQYF. The CDR3 DNA reads as TGTGCCATCAGTAACAGAGATACGCAGTATTTT.